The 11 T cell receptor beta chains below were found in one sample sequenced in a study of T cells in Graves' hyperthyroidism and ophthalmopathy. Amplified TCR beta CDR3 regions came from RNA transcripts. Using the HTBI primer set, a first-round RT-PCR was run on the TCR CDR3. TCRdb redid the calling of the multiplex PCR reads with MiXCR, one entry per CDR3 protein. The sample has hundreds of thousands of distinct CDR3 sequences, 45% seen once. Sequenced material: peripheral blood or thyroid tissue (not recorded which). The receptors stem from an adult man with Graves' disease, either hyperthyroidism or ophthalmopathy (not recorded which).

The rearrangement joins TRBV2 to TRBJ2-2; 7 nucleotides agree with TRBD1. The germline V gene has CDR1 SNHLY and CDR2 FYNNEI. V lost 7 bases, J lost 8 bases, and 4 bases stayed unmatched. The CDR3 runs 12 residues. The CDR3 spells CASTGGQGELFF. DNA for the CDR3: TGTGCCAGCACTGGGGGACAGGGGGAGCTGTTTTTT.

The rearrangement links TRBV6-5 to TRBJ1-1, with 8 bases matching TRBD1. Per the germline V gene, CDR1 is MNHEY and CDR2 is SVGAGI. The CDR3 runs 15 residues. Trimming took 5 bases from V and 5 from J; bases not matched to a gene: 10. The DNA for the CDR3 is TGTGCCAGCAGTGATGTTGGACAGGGACCAACTGAAGCTTTCTTT. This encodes CASSDVGQGPTEAFF.

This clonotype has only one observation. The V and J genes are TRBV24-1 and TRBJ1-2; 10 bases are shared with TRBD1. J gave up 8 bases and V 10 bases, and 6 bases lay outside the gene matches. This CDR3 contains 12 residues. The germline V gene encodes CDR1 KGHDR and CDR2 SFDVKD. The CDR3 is CATSGTGVGYTF. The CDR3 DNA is TGTGCCACATCCGGGACAGGGGTCGGCTACACCTTC.

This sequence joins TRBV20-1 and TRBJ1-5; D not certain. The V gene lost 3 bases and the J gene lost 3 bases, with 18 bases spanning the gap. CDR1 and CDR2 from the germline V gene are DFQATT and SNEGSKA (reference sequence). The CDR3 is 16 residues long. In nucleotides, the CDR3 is TGCAGTGCTAGTATGAAAGGACGGCCTTCCAATCAGCCCCAGCATTTT. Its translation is CSASMKGRPSNQPQHF.

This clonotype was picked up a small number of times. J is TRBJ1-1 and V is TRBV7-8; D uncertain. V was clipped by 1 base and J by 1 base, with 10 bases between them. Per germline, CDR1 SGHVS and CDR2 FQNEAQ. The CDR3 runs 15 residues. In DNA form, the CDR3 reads TGTGCCAGCAGCTTAGAATCTCGGGAGAACACTGAAGCTTTCTTT. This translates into CASSLESRENTEAFF.

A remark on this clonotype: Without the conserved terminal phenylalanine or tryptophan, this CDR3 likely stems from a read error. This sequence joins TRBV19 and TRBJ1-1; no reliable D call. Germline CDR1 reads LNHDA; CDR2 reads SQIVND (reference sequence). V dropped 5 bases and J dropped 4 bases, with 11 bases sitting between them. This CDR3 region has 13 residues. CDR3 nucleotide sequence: TGTGCCAGTAGTGTGGGTCGCAGCACTGAAGCTTTCCTT. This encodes CASSVGRSTEAFL.

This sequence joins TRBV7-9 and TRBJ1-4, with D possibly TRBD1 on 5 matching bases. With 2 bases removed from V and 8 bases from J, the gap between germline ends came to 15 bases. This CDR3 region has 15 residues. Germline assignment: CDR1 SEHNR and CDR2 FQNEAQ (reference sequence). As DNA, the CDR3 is TGTGCCAGCAGCTTATTTACAGGCTTGGGAGAAAAACTGTTTTTT. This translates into CASSLFTGLGEKLFF.

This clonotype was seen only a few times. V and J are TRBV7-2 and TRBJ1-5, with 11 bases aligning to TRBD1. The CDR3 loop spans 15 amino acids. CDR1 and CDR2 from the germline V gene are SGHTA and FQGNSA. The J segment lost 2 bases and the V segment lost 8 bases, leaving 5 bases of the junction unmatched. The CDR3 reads CASGTGGMGNQPQHF. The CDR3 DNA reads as TGTGCCAGCGGGACAGGGGGAATGGGCAATCAGCCCCAGCATTTT.

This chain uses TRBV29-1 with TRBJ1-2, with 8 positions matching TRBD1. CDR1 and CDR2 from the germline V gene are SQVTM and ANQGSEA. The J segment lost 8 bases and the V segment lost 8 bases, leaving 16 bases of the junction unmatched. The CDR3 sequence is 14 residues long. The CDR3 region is CSLGTRQGANGYTF. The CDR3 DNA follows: TGCAGCTTAGGGACTAGGCAGGGGGCTAACGGCTACACCTTC.

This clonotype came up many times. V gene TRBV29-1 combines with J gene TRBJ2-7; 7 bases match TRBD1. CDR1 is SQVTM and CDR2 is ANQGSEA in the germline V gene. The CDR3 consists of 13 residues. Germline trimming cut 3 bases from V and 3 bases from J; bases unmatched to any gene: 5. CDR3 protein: CSVEGQIDYEQYF. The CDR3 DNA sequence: TGCAGCGTTGAGGGACAGATTGACTACGAGCAGTACTTC.

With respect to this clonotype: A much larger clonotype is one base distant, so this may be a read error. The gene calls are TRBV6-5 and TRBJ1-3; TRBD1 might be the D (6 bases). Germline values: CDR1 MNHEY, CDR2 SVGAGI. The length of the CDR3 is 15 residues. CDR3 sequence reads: CAGRSGHSSGNTTYF. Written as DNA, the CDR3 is TGTGCCGGCCGTTCGGGACATAGCTCTGGAAACACCACATATTTT.